A single sample gave rise to the 5 T cell receptor beta chains below, sequenced in a study of Ad26.COV2.S vaccination and SARS-CoV-2 variants. Treatment reported: approximately 18 received Ad26.COV2.S at low or high dose, single or two shots; about 5 received placebo; per-sample allocation not given. Day 63 after the first vaccine or placebo injection was the time point for sampling. The repertoire was sequenced with immunoSEQ multiplex PCR; TCRdb's copy has only in-frame clones and lacks some. Counted here are 440,000 or so clones, 80% to 95% occurring once; the ten biggest clones make up under 4.5%. Sequenced material: peripheral blood, taken in a trial of Ad26.COV2.S vaccine versus placebo. The receptors shown here come from a person aged 18 to 59 who received the Ad26.COV2.S COVID-19 vaccine or a placebo.

This rearrangement joins TRBV10-2 to TRBJ2-3; TRBD1 aligns across 9 bases. The CDR3 covers 16 residues. With 10 bases clipped from V and 1 base from J, the junction kept 12 bases outside the gene matches. Germline V CDR1 and CDR2: WSHSY, SAAADI. CDR3 nucleotides: TGCGCCACGGCCCCTCCTACAGGGGGCGGCACAGATACGCAGTATTTT. The encoded protein is CATAPPTGGGTDTQYF.

About this clone: The sample has other DNA sequences that encode this CDR3 too. The V and J genes are TRBV19 and TRBJ2-7, with 12 bases that match TRBD1. J lost 4 bases, V lost 6 bases, and 4 bases had no gene match. This CDR3 contains 14 residues. Per the germline V gene, CDR1 is LNHDA and CDR2 is SQIVND (reference sequence). CDR3 coding DNA: TGTGCCAGTAGCCCGGGACAGGGGGCATACGAGCAGTACTTC. Encoded protein: CASSPGQGAYEQYF. The full variable domain, with the rest looked up from reference TRBV19 and TRBJ2-7, is DGGITQSPKYLFRKEGQNVTLSCEQNLNHDAMYWYRQDPGQGLRLIYYSQIVNDFQKGDIAEGYSVSREKKESFPLTVTSAQKNPTAFYLCASSPGQGAYEQYFGPGTRLTVT.

The rearrangement joins TRBV9 to TRBJ2-7; D not certain. CDR3 length: 15 amino acids. CDR1 and CDR2 from the germline V gene are SGDLS and YYNGEE. V lost 0 bases to trimming and J lost 7 bases, with 17 bases between them. DNA for the CDR3: TGTGCCAGCAGCGTAGAGGGAAGGCCGACTGGAGAGCAGTACTTC. The encoded protein is CASSVEGRPTGEQYF.

The chain employs TRBV7-2 and TRBJ2-4; D may be TRBD1 (6 bases). Trimming took 2 bases from V and 0 from J, leaving 11 bases between them. The CDR3 length is 16 residues. Per the germline V gene, CDR1 is SGHTA and CDR2 is FQGNSA. The CDR3 DNA is TGTGCCAGCAGCTTAAACAGGGCCTTAGCCAAAAACATTCAGTACTTC. It specifies CASSLNRALAKNIQYF.

In its sample, this clone was seen a few times. The rearrangement joins TRBV25-1 to TRBJ1-4; 8 bases are shared with TRBD1. This CDR3 has 15 amino acids. V was clipped by 4 bases and J by 7 bases; unmatched bases: 8. Germline loops: CDR1 MGHDK, CDR2 SYGVNS. CDR3 DNA sequence: TGTGCCAGCAGTGTCATACAGGGGGTGTTTGAAAAACTGTTTTTT. It yields the protein CASSVIQGVFEKLFF.